This TCR beta chain originates from a study of T cell responses to AZD1222 COVID-19 vaccine. The study, taken as a whole, reports: Targets within unmutated variant regions were reportedly found for nearly half of spike-specific TCRs. A mostly white British donor set with more females was recruited, and clonal diversity was possibly underestimated.

A note on this clone: What it binds is not known.

Deletions cut 0 bases from V and 2 bases from J, with 6 bases between. Germline V lookup: CDR1 SGDLS, CDR2 YYNGEE. This CDR3 spans 15 amino acids. Sequenced by immunoSEQ multiplex PCR; TCRdb stores in-frame clones only, minus some. This table has 83,000 or so clones, around 87% appearing once. The chain recombines TRBV9 with TRBJ2-6; no reliable D call. Sample: peripheral blood, taken on day 0 of MenACWY control vaccination. The sequence derives from an adult in good health. The CDR3 nucleotides are TGTGCCAGCAGCGTAGAAGAAGCTGGGGCCAACGTCCTGACTTTC. Amino acid sequence: CASSVEEAGANVLTF.